The clone carrying this T cell receptor beta chain was observed at least ten times. This sample is drawn from a study of T-cell reconstitution after alpha-beta-depleted transplantation in children. The TCRbeta library incorporated unique molecular identifiers. TCRdb re-called the PCR reads through MiXCR, storing one row per CDR3 protein. The repertoire holds around 240,000 distinct CDR3 sequences, with around 7.8% as singletons. The CDR3 covers 16 residues. Germline V gene sequence: CDR1 SGHRS, CDR2 YFSETQ. V lost 1 base and J 1 base, leaving 12 bases between the germline ends. The sample here was PBMCs, mostly from graft donor cells, taken 180 days after TCRalphabeta/CD19-depleted stem cell transplant. The sequence was collected from a male patient younger than 18 who had a stem cell transplant for acute lymphoblastic leukemia, so the T cells may come from the graft donor. This chain connects TRBV5-1 to TRBJ2-4; D perhaps matches TRBD1 (5 bases). CDR3 in DNA: TGCGCCAGCAGCTTGACGACAGCCTCGGCCAAAAACATTCAGTACTTC. Encoded protein: CASSLTTASAKNIQYF.